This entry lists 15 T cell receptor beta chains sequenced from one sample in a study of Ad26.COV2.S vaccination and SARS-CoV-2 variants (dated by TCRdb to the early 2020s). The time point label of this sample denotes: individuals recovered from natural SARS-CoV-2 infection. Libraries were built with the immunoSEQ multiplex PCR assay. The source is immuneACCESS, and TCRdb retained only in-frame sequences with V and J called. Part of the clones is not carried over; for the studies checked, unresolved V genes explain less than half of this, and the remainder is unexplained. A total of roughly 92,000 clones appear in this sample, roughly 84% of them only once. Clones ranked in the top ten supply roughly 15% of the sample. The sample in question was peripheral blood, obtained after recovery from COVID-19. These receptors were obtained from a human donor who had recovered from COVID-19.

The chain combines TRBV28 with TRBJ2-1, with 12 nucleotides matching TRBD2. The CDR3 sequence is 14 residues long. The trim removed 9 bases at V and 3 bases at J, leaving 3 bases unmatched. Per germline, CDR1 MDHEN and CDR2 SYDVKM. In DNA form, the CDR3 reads TGTGCCAGTGAACTAGCGGGAGGCTACAATGAGCAGTTCTTC. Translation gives CASELAGGYNEQFF.

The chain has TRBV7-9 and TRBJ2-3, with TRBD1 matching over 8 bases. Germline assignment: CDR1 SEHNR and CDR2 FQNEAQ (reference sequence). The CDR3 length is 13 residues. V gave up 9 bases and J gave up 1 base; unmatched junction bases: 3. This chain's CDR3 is CASQQGGTDTQYF. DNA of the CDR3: TGTGCCAGTCAACAGGGGGGCACAGATACGCAGTATTTT.

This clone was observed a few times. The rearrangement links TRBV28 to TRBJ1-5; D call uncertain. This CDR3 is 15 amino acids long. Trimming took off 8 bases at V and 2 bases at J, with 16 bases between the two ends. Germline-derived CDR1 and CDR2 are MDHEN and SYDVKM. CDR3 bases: TGTGCCAGCGCACCGCGATTTCTGGGCAATCAGCCCCAGCATTTT. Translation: CASAPRFLGNQPQHF.

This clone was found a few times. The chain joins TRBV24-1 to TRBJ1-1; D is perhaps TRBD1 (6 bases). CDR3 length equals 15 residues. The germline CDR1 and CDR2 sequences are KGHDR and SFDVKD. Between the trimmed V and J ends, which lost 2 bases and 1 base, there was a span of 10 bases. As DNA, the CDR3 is TGTGCCACCAGTGATTCCTCACAGGGGAACACTGAAGCTTTCTTT. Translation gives CATSDSSQGNTEAFF.

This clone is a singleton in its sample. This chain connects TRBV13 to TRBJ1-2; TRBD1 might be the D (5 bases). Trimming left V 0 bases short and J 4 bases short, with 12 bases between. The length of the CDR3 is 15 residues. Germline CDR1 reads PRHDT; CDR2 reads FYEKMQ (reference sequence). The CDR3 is CASSLGGETVYGYTF. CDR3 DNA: TGTGCCAGCAGCTTAGGCGGGGAGACAGTCTATGGCTACACCTTC. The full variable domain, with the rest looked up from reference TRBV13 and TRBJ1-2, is AAGVIQSPRHLIKEKRETATLKCYPIPRHDTVYWYQQGPGQDPQFLISFYEKMQSDKGSIPDRFSAQQFSDYHSELNMSSLELGDSALYFCASSLGGETVYGYTFGSGTRLTVV.

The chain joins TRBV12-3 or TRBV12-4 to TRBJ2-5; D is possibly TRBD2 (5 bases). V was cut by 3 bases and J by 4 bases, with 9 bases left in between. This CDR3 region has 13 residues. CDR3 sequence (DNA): TGTGCCAGCAGTTTCTCGGGAACAGAGACCCAGTACTTC. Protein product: CASSFSGTETQYF.

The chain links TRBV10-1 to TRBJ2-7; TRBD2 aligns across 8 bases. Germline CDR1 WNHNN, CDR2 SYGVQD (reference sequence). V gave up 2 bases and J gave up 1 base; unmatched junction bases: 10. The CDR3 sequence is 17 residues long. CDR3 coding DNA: TGCGCCAGCAGTGAGGGACCGGGACTAGGATTATCCTACGAGCAGTACTTC. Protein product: CASSEGPGLGLSYEQYF.

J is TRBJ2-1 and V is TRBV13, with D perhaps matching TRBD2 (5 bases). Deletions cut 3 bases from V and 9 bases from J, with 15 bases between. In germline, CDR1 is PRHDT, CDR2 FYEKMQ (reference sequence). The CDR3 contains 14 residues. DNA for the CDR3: TGTGCCAGCAGCTTGGGCGGGTCGTCCCCTGAGCAGTTCTTC. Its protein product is CASSLGGSSPEQFF.

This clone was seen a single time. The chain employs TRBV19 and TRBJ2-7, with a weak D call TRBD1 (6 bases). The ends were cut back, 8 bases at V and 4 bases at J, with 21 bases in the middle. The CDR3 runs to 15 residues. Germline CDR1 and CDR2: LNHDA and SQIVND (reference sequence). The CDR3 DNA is TGTGCCAGTTCGATCCTCGGGACACCTTCATACGAGCAGTACTTC. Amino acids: CASSILGTPSYEQYF.

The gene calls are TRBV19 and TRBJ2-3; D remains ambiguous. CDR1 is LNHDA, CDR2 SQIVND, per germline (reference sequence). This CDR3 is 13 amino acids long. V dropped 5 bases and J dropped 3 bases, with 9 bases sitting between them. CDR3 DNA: TGTGCCAGTAGTGCGTGGCAAACAGATACGCAGTATTTT. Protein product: CASSAWQTDTQYF. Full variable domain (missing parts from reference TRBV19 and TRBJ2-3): DGGITQSPKYLFRKEGQNVTLSCEQNLNHDAMYWYRQDPGQGLRLIYYSQIVNDFQKGDIAEGYSVSREKKESFPLTVTSAQKNPTAFYLCASSAWQTDTQYFGPGTRLTVL.

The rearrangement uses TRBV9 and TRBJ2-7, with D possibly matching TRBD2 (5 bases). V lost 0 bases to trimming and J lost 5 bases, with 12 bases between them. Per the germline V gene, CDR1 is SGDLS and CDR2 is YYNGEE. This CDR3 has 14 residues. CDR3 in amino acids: CASSVAGIGDEQYF. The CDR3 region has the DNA TGTGCCAGCAGCGTAGCCGGGATAGGCGACGAGCAGTACTTC.

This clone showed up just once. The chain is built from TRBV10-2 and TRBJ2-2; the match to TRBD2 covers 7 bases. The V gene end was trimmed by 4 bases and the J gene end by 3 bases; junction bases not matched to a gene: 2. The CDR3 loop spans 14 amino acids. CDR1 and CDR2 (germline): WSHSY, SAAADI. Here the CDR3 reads CASSVLADTGELFF. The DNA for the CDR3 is TGCGCCAGCAGTGTCCTAGCGGACACCGGGGAGCTGTTTTTT.

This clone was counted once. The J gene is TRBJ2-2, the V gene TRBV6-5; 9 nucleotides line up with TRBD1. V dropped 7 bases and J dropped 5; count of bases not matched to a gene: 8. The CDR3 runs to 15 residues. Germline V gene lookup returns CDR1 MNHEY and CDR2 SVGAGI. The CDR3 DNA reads TGTGCCAGCATTTCCGGGACAGGGAGGACCGGGGAGCTGTTTTTT. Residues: CASISGTGRTGELFF.

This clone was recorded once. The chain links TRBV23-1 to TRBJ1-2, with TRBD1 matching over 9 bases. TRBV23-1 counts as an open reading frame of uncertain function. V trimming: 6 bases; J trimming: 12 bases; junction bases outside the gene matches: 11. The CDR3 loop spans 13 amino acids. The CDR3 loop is CASSPIRQGGDTF. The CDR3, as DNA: TGCGCCAGCAGCCCTATTCGACAGGGGGGCGACACCTTC.

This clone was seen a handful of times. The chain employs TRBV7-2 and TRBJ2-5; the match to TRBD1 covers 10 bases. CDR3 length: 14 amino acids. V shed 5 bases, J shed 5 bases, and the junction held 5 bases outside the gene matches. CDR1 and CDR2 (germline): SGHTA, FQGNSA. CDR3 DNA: TGTGCCAGCAGCCGGGACAGGGGAGGCGAGACCCAGTACTTC. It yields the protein CASSRDRGGETQYF.